This T cell receptor (beta chain) was found in a study of shared clonotypes between healthy human individuals. The sequencing of unsorted PBMC DNA took place on ten immunoSEQ deep assay plates. The repertoire was sequenced with immunoSEQ multiplex PCR; TCRdb's copy has only in-frame clones and lacks some. The table records about 490,000 clones, roughly 80% of them present only once. Turning to this clone: The target antigen is unknown.

The CDR3 is 16 residues long. Germline trimming cut 1 base from V and 7 bases from J; bases unmatched to any gene: 9. Per germline, CDR1 SGHTA and CDR2 FQGNSA. Adults of Caucasian background living in Nashville, Tennessee made up all donors. Study results and limitations: With few donors, the genetic and exposure-history diversity represented was limited.

The rearrangement links TRBV7-2 to TRBJ2-2, with TRBD2 matching over 7 bases. The receptor was derived from a woman aged 35 to 49 in good health. Some clones in this sample may be carry-over from other donors' samples. Sequenced sample: PBMCs. The CDR3 nucleotides read TGTGCCAGCAGCTTAGAAACGGGAGGTCTGGGCGGGGAGCTGTTTTTT. This translates into CASSLETGGLGGELFF.